The 13 T cell receptor beta chains listed next were all sequenced from one sample in a study of beta chain features in type 1 diabetes. Of the isolated RNA, all was reverse transcribed, and so the sequenced material was expressed TCRB transcripts. The method was immunoSEQ multiplex PCR; TCRdb's version includes in-frame clones alone and lacks a portion of them. The data show more than 350,000 clones, about an eighth seen once. Source material: naive CD4+ T cells from blood. The receptors shown here come from a woman aged 18-29 years in good health.

Only a few counts were recorded for this clone. Within the sample, other DNA sequences also encode this same CDR3. The chain recombines TRBV20-1 with TRBJ2-1; D is unresolved. V was trimmed by 2 bases and J by 7 bases, leaving 6 bases between them. Germline V gene data show CDR1 as DFQATT and CDR2 as SNEGSKA (reference sequence). This CDR3 is built from 11 residues. CDR3 region: CSARSRNEQFF. The CDR3 DNA is TGCAGTGCTAGATCCCGGAATGAGCAGTTCTTC.

The J gene is TRBJ2-5, the V gene TRBV5-1, with TRBD1 identical over 9 bases. The J segment lost 5 bases and the V segment lost 2 bases, leaving 7 bases of the junction unmatched. The CDR3 is 15 amino acids. Germline values: CDR1 SGHRS, CDR2 YFSETQ. The CDR3 nucleotides are TGCGCCAGCAGCTTTGGAGGGACAGGGATGGAGACCCAGTACTTC. Protein product: CASSFGGTGMETQYF. Combining the CDR3 with reference TRBV5-1 and TRBJ2-5 gives the whole variable domain KAGVTQTPRYLIKTRGQQVTLSCSPISGHRSVSWYQQTPGQGLQFLFEYFSETQRNKGNFPGRFSGRQFSNSRSEMNVSTLELGDSALYLCASSFGGTGMETQYFGPGTRLLVL.

The chain joins TRBV7-9 to TRBJ2-3; D is unresolved. Germline V gene data show CDR1 as SEHNR and CDR2 as FQNEAQ (reference sequence). V was shortened by 5 bases and J by 0 bases, with 12 bases between the two germline ends. This CDR3 spans 15 amino acids. Here the CDR3 DNA reads TGTGCCAGCAGCACGTTGGTAATTAGCACAGATACGCAGTATTTT. It encodes CASSTLVISTDTQYF.

The chain has TRBV23-1 and TRBJ2-5; D is tentatively TRBD1 or TRBD2 (5 bases each). TRBV23-1 is filed as an ORF, its function uncertain. This CDR3 region has 17 residues. The germline V and J ends were trimmed by 4 bases and 0 bases, with 18 bases remaining between them. In nucleotides, the CDR3 is TGCGCCAGCAGTCCCCTCGGGGCAGGGATCCACCAAGAGACCCAGTACTTC. It is translated as CASSPLGAGIHQETQYF.

The table lists this clone with a few counts. The chain combines TRBV30 with TRBJ2-1, with TRBD2 matching 11 bases. The trim removed 3 bases at V and 4 bases at J, leaving 11 bases unmatched. The CDR3 sequence is 17 residues long. CDR1 is GTSNPN, CDR2 SVGIG, per germline (reference sequence). The DNA for the CDR3 is TGTGCCTGGAGGGTTCGACTGGGACTAGCGGTTTACAATGAGCAGTTCTTC. This encodes CAWRVRLGLAVYNEQFF.

CDR3 sequence reads: CASSPKAGSYEQYF. The CDR3 nucleotides read TGTGCCAGCAGCCCCAAGGCAGGATCCTACGAGCAGTACTTC. The gene calls are TRBV7-2 and TRBJ2-7, with unresolved D. V was clipped by 5 bases and J by 1 base, with 12 bases between them. CDR1 is SGHTA, CDR2 FQGNSA, per germline. The CDR3 loop spans 14 amino acids.

The chain recombines TRBV9 with TRBJ1-2; tentatively, D is TRBD1 (5 bases). V gave up 4 bases and J gave up 3 bases, with 16 bases separating them. The CDR3 sequence is 15 residues long. The V gene's germline CDR1 is SGDLS and CDR2 YYNGEE. The CDR3 nucleotides are TGTGCCAGCAGCCCGCGGTGGGACGCGTACTATGGCTACACCTTC. This sequence encodes CASSPRWDAYYGYTF.

This chain uses TRBV30 with TRBJ2-7, with a tentative D call TRBD1 (5 bases). The CDR3 loop spans 13 amino acids. V lost 7 bases and J 0 bases, leaving 13 bases between the germline ends. Germline-derived CDR1 and CDR2 are GTSNPN and SVGIG (reference sequence). This chain's CDR3 is CASAPGPSYEQYF. The CDR3 bases are TGTGCCTCCGCTCCAGGGCCCTCCTACGAGCAGTACTTC.

This clone has only a few counts. As DNA, the CDR3 is TGCGCCAGCAGTTCTAGCGAGACGTTTTACTCCTACAATGAGCAGTTCTTC. This encodes CASSSSETFYSYNEQFF. This chain joins TRBV4-3 and TRBJ2-1; perhaps TRBD2 as D (6 bases). This CDR3 has 17 residues. The V gene lost 6 bases and the J gene lost 0 bases, with 18 bases spanning the gap. Germline V gene data show CDR1 as LGHNA and CDR2 as YSLEER.

This chain uses TRBV7-2 with TRBJ1-1, with a possible D match to TRBD1 (5 bases). From germline, CDR1 is SGHTA and CDR2 FQGNSA. V shed 4 bases and J shed 0 bases, with 12 bases lying between them. The CDR3 runs to 15 residues. The CDR3 protein is CASSSEGRLNTEAFF. The CDR3 nucleotides are TGTGCCAGCAGCTCAGAGGGACGTTTGAACACTGAAGCTTTCTTT.

V usage is TRBV2 and J usage is TRBJ2-1, with D perhaps matching TRBD2 (6 bases). CDR3 length equals 11 residues. Per germline, CDR1 SNHLY and CDR2 FYNNEI. Trimming took 4 bases from V and 12 from J, leaving 10 bases between them. As DNA, the CDR3 is TGTGCCAGCAGTGTAGCGGTGTCGCAGTTCTTC. This sequence encodes CASSVAVSQFF.

This clone was observed a handful of times. The chain carries TRBV7-9 and TRBJ1-4; D might be TRBD1 (6 bases). Looked up from germline, CDR1 is SEHNR and CDR2 is FQNEAQ (reference sequence). The CDR3 length is 14 residues. Trimming stripped 6 bases from V and 8 bases from J, with 16 bases between. The CDR3 reads CASRRTVQEEKLFF. CDR3 in DNA: TGTGCCAGCAGAAGGACAGTGCAAGAGGAAAAACTGTTTTTT.

This clone has more than one count but fewer than ten. The chain joins TRBV7-9 to TRBJ2-5; TRBD1 aligns across 8 bases. The CDR3 totals 15 residues. The germline gives CDR1 SEHNR, CDR2 FQNEAQ (reference sequence). The ends lost 1 base at V and 2 bases at J; junction bases unmatched: 3. The CDR3 sequence: CASSLEGTGQETQYF. CDR3 nucleotide sequence: TGTGCCAGCAGCTTAGAGGGGACAGGACAAGAGACCCAGTACTTC.